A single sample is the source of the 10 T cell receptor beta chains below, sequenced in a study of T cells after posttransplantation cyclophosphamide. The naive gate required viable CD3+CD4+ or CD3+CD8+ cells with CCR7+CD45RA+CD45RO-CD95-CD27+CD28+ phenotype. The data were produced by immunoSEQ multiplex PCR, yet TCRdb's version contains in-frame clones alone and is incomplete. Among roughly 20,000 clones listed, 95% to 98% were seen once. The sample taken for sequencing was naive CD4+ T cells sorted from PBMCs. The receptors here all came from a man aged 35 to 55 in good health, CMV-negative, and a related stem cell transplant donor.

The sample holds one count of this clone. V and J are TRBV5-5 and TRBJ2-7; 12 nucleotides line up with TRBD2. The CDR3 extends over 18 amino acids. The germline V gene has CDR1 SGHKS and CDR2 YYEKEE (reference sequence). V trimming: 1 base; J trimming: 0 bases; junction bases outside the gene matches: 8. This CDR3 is CASSLHGLAGPSSYEQYF. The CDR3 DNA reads TGTGCCAGCAGCTTGCATGGACTAGCGGGGCCAAGCTCCTACGAGCAGTACTTC. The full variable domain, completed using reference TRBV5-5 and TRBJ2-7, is DAGVTQSPTHLIKTRGQQVTLRCSPISGHKSVSWYQQVLGQGPQFIFQYYEKEERGRGNFPDRFSARQFPNYSSELNVNALLLGDSALYLCASSLHGLAGPSSYEQYFGPGTRLTVT.

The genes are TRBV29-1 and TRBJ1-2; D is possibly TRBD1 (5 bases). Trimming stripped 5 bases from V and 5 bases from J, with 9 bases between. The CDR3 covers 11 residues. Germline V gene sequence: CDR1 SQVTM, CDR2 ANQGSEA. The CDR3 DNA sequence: TGCAGCGTTCTCGGGGGGTATGGCTACACCTTC. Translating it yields CSVLGGYGYTF. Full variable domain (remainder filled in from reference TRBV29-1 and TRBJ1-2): SAVISQKPSRDICQRGTSLTIQCQVDSQVTMMFWYRQQPGQSLTLIATANQGSEATYESGFVIDKFPISRPNLTFSTLTVSNMSPEDSSIYLCSVLGGYGYTFGSGTRLTVV.

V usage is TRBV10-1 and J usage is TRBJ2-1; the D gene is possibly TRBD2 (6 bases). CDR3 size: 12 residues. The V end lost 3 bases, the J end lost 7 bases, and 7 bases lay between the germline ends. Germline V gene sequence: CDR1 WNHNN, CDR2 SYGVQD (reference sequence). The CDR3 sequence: CASSERGNEQFF. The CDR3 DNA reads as TGCGCCAGCAGTGAACGGGGGAATGAGCAGTTCTTC.

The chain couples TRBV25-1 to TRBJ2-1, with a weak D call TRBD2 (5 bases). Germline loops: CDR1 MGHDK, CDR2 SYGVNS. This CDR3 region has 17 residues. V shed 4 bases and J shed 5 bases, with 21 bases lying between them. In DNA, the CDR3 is TGTGCCAGCAGTGCCCCACTAGGCTACCCTTTCCACAATGAGCAGTTCTTC. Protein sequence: CASSAPLGYPFHNEQFF.

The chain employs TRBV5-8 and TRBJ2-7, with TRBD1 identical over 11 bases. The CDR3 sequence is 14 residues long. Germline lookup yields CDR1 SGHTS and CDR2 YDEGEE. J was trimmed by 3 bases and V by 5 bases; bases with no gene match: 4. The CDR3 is CASRGDRGFYEQYF. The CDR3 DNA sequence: TGTGCCAGCAGGGGGGACAGGGGGTTCTACGAGCAGTACTTC.

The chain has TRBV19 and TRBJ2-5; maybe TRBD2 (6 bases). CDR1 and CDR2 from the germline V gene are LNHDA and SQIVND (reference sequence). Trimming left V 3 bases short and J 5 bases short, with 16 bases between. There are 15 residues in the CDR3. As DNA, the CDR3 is TGTGCCAGTAGTATGTATCGGGAGTTCGGGGAGACCCAGTACTTC. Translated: CASSMYREFGETQYF.

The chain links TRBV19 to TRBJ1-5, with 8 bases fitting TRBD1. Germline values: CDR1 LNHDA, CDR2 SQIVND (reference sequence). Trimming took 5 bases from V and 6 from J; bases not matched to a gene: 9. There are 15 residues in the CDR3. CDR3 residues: CASSDTGGNTQPQHF. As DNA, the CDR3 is TGTGCCAGTAGTGACACAGGGGGTAATACTCAGCCCCAGCATTTT.

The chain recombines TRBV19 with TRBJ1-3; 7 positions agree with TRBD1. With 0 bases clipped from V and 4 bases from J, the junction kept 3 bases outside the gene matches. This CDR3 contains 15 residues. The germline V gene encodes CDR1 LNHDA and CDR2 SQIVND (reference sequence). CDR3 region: CASSIDRDSGNTIYF. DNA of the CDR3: TGTGCCAGTAGTATAGATCGGGACAGCGGAAACACCATATATTTT.

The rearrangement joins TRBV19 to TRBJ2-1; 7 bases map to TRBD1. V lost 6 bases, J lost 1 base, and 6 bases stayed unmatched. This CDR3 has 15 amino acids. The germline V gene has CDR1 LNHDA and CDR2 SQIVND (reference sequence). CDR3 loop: CASSRDRYSYNEQFF. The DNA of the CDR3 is TGTGCCAGTAGCCGGGACAGATATTCCTACAATGAGCAGTTCTTC.

CDR3 loop: CSVDRGQTQYF. The CDR3 DNA follows: TGCAGCGTAGACAGGGGCCAGACCCAGTACTTC. The chain links TRBV29-1 to TRBJ2-5; TRBD1 matches at 8 bases. The CDR3 is 11 residues long. From germline, CDR1 is SQVTM and CDR2 ANQGSEA. After removal of 6 bases from V and 6 bases from J, the junction contained 3 bases not matched to a gene.